The 10 T cell receptor beta chains given below trace back to one sample, sequenced in a study of technical replicates of blood from a handful of donors (dated 2017 in TCRdb). Libraries were prepared through the immunoSEQ multiplex PCR assay. TCRdb retrieved this table from immuneACCESS and kept in-frame rearrangements only. Not all clones are present; in checked studies, unresolved V genes account for under half, and no reason is known for the remainder. For this sample there are around 8,000 clones; roughly 90% appear just once. The ten largest clones represent 9% to 14% of the sample. The material sequenced was PBMCs. The receptors were gathered from a human donor in good health.

The genes are TRBV4-1 and TRBJ1-4; D may be TRBD1 (5 bases). This CDR3 is built from 16 residues. Germline CDR1 reads MGHRA; CDR2 reads YSYEKL. V lost 1 base to trimming and J lost 4 bases, with 13 bases between them. Here the CDR3 DNA reads TGCGCCAGCAGCCAAGCCAAGACAGCCGTTAATGAAAAACTGTTTTTT. Encoded protein: CASSQAKTAVNEKLFF.

The V call is TRBV5-6, the J call TRBJ1-5; D gene unclear. From germline, CDR1 is SGHDT and CDR2 YYEEEE. V was cut by 0 bases and J by 8 bases, with 15 bases left in between. CDR3 size: 15 residues. The CDR3 loop reads CASSLGPSLPKPQHF. The CDR3, as DNA: TGTGCCAGCAGCTTGGGTCCGAGCCTCCCGAAGCCCCAGCATTTT.

The chain has TRBV5-6 and TRBJ2-7; 12 positions match TRBD2. CDR1 SGHDT and CDR2 YYEEEE come from the germline V gene. The CDR3 extends over 15 amino acids. The ends lost 5 bases at V and 6 bases at J; junction bases unmatched: 9. CDR3 sequence: CASSYLAGGFREQYF. In DNA, the CDR3 is TGTGCCAGCAGTTACCTAGCGGGAGGGTTTCGCGAGCAGTACTTC. Full variable domain (remainder filled in from reference TRBV5-6 and TRBJ2-7): DAGVTQSPTHLIKTRGQQVTLRCSPKSGHDTVSWYQQALGQGPQFIFQYYEEEERQRGNFPDRFSGHQFPNYSSELNVNALLLGDSALYLCASSYLAGGFREQYFGPGTRLTVT.

The chain employs TRBV6-5 and TRBJ2-7; maybe TRBD1 (5 bases). Germline CDR1 reads MNHEY; CDR2 reads SVGAGI. V was clipped by 0 bases and J by 2 bases, with 11 bases between them. This CDR3 has 15 amino acids. This CDR3 is CASSYSHNRPYEQYF. The CDR3 DNA reads TGTGCCAGCAGTTACTCCCATAACAGGCCCTACGAGCAGTACTTC.

The chain has TRBV7-9 and TRBJ1-4, with 7 bases fitting TRBD1. This CDR3 region has 14 residues. Germline CDR1 is SEHNR and CDR2 is FQNEAQ (reference sequence). Trimming at V came to 5 bases and at J to 4 bases, leaving 4 bases not matched to a gene. The CDR3 DNA is TGTGCCAGCAGCCGACAGGGAGGTAATGAAAAACTGTTTTTT. Amino acids: CASSRQGGNEKLFF.

The CDR3 DNA reads TGTGCCAGCTCACCAATTTCCGACAGGGGGCGAGAGACCCAGTACTTC. It yields the protein CASSPISDRGRETQYF. This chain links TRBV18 with TRBJ2-5, with 10 bases fitting TRBD1. V shed 2 bases, J shed 4 bases, and the junction held 7 bases outside the gene matches. This CDR3 has 16 amino acids. Germline-derived CDR1 and CDR2 are KGHSH and LQKENI.

V is TRBV7-8 and J is TRBJ2-5; D is unclear. Per the germline V gene, CDR1 is SGHVS and CDR2 is FQNEAQ. This CDR3 has 15 residues. Trimming cost V 1 base and J 5 bases, with 14 bases left between them. This CDR3 is CASSLVPIRWETQYF. In DNA, the CDR3 is TGTGCCAGCAGCTTAGTACCGATCCGGTGGGAGACCCAGTACTTC.

The chain joins TRBV2 to TRBJ2-2; D is possibly TRBD2 (6 bases). CDR3 length: 13 residues. V was trimmed by 1 base and J by 6 bases, leaving 6 bases between them. CDR1 is SNHLY, CDR2 FYNNEI, per germline. In DNA form, the CDR3 reads TGTGCCAGCAGTGAAGTAGCGGCCGGGGAGCTGTTTTTT. Amino acids: CASSEVAAGELFF.

The rearrangement joins TRBV30 to TRBJ2-7, with 12 bases that match TRBD1. The CDR3 is 14 amino acids. CDR1 is GTSNPN, CDR2 SVGIG, per germline (reference sequence). J was trimmed by 5 bases and V by 2 bases; bases with no gene match: 4. The CDR3 coding sequence is TGTGCCTGGAGTCCGGGACAGGGGGCCCACGAGCAGTACTTC. This codes for CAWSPGQGAHEQYF.

The chain has TRBV5-1 and TRBJ2-1, with D maybe TRBD2 (6 bases). Trimming took 6 bases from V and 9 from J, leaving 22 bases between them. CDR1 is SGHRS, CDR2 YFSETQ, per germline. The CDR3 contains 15 residues. This chain's CDR3 is CASKLDGRRGIEQFF. CDR3 bases: TGCGCCAGCAAGTTGGACGGGAGACGTGGGATTGAGCAGTTCTTC.